A selection of T cell receptor beta chains follows, all from one sample in a study of identical twins. TCRdb redid the calling of the 5' RACE reads with MiXCR, one entry per CDR3 protein. The sample yields roughly 280,000 distinct CDR3 sequences, 8% to 9.5% seen once. This sample was shared with a second study, whose subject was yellow fever vaccine responses in identical twins.

Source material: CD8+ T cells sorted from blood. Receptor source: a woman aged 18-29 years in good health. Each CDR3 is given with its conserved first and last residue. D genes are given only for firm matches. Size is stated for part of the rows, as once, few or many counts, or as a class when the clone is expanded.

J gene: TRBJ2-3
clone size: many
D gene: NA
V gene: TRBV4-1
CDR3 DNA: TGCGCCAGCAGCCAAGCTGAGGAATTCACAGATACGCAGTATTTT
CDR3 protein: CASSQAEEFTDTQYF

J gene: TRBJ2-7
clone size: few
D gene: NA
V gene: TRBV5-1
CDR3 DNA: TGCGCCAGCAGCCTCCGGGACCCGACCTACGAGCAGTACTTC
CDR3 protein: CASSLRDPTYEQYF

J gene: TRBJ2-3
clone size: few
D gene: NA
V gene: TRBV20-1
CDR3 DNA: TGCAGTGCTAGAGATGGGGGGGCGCTAGCAAGTCACACAGATACGCAGTATTTT
CDR3 protein: CSARDGGALASHTDTQYF

J gene: TRBJ2-4
clone size: many
D gene: TRBD2
V gene: TRBV7-9
CDR3 DNA: TGTGCCAGCAGCTCGCTAACTAGCGGGGGGTGGAAGAACATTCAGTACTTC
CDR3 protein: CASSSLTSGGWKNIQYF

J gene: TRBJ2-3
clone size: NA
D gene: TRBD2
V gene: TRBV3-1
CDR3 DNA: TGTGCCAGCAGCCAAGAAGGAAGGAACGGGGGGGGCACAGATACGCAGTATTTT
CDR3 protein: CASSQEGRNGGGTDTQYF

J gene: TRBJ2-7
clone size: NA
D gene: NA
V gene: TRBV5-5
CDR3 DNA: TGTGCCAGCAGCTTGTCTACAGCGCTAGCCTACGAGAAGTACTTC
CDR3 protein: CASSLSTALAYEKYF

J gene: TRBJ2-5
clone size: many
D gene: NA
V gene: TRBV29-1
CDR3 DNA: TGCAGCGGCGCCCCAGGGGAGGGCCAAGAGACCCAGTACTTC
CDR3 protein: CSGAPGEGQETQYF

J gene: TRBJ1-2
clone size: many
D gene: NA
V gene: TRBV25-1
CDR3 DNA: TGTGCCAGCAGTTCCGGGCCGAGCTACACCTTC
CDR3 protein: CASSSGPSYTF

J gene: TRBJ2-5
clone size: NA
D gene: NA
V gene: TRBV4-2
CDR3 DNA: TGTGCCAGCAGCCAAGTGCCCCAAGAGACCCAGTACTTC
CDR3 protein: CASSQVPQETQYF

J gene: TRBJ2-7
clone size: many
D gene: TRBD2
V gene: TRBV5-1
CDR3 DNA: TGCGCCAGCAGCTTGGATGCCGGGTTTAGCGGGGGAGCCTACGAGCAGTACTTC
CDR3 protein: CASSLDAGFSGGAYEQYF

J gene: TRBJ2-1
clone size: NA
D gene: NA
V gene: TRBV6-1
CDR3 DNA: TGTGCCAGCAGTGAAGATACTCAGGGAATCAATGAGCATTTCTTC
CDR3 protein: CASSEDTQGINEHFF

J gene: TRBJ1-1
clone size: NA
D gene: NA
V gene: TRBV5-6
CDR3 DNA: TGTGCCAGCAGCTTGGGTTTAGGAGTGAACACTGAAGCTTTCTTT
CDR3 protein: CASSLGLGVNTEAFF

J gene: TRBJ2-1
clone size: NA
D gene: NA
V gene: TRBV14
CDR3 DNA: TGTGCCAGCAGCCACGAGTGGGGTTGGGGGGGCTGGAATGAGCAGTTCTTC
CDR3 protein: CASSHEWGWGGWNEQFF

J gene: TRBJ1-1
clone size: few
D gene: NA
V gene: TRBV29-1
CDR3 DNA: TGCAGCGTTGGGGCTCAGAACACTGAAGCTTTCTTT
CDR3 protein: CSVGAQNTEAFF

J gene: TRBJ2-5
clone size: many
D gene: TRBD2
V gene: TRBV5-1
CDR3 DNA: TGCGCCAGCAGCCCTGCCTTAGCGGGGGGGCCCCCTTCCCAGTACTTC
CDR3 protein: CASSPALAGGPPSQYF

J gene: TRBJ2-5
clone size: many
D gene: TRBD1
V gene: TRBV29-1
CDR3 DNA: TGCAGCGCCCTACGGGACAGACAAGAGACCCAGTACTTC
CDR3 protein: CSALRDRQETQYF

J gene: TRBJ2-3
clone size: many
D gene: NA
V gene: TRBV2
CDR3 DNA: TGTGCCAGCAGTGGGGAGCTGGGATCGAGCACAGATACGCAGTATTTT
CDR3 protein: CASSGELGSSTDTQYF

J gene: TRBJ2-4
clone size: few
D gene: NA
V gene: TRBV11-2
CDR3 DNA: TGTGCCAGCAGCTCGACCCCGTGGGGTAGTGAGTTGGACTTC
CDR3 protein: CASSSTPWGSELDF

J gene: TRBJ2-2
clone size: many
D gene: NA
V gene: TRBV9
CDR3 DNA: TGTGCCAGCAGCGTCCCAAGAGCCGGGACCGGGGAGCTGTTTTTT
CDR3 protein: CASSVPRAGTGELFF

J gene: TRBJ2-1
clone size: few
D gene: TRBD2
V gene: TRBV7-8
CDR3 DNA: TGTGCCAGCAGCTTAGAAGTACTAGCGGGAGGCGATGAGCAGTTCTTC
CDR3 protein: CASSLEVLAGGDEQFF

J gene: TRBJ2-7
clone size: few
D gene: NA
V gene: TRBV4-2
CDR3 DNA: TGTGCCAGCAGCCCCCGGGGATCGGGGTGGGAGCAGTACTTC
CDR3 protein: CASSPRGSGWEQYF

J gene: TRBJ1-5
clone size: many
D gene: NA
V gene: TRBV3-1
CDR3 DNA: TGTGCCAGCAGCCCCGGGGAGGGGTATAGCAATCAGCCCCAGCATTTT
CDR3 protein: CASSPGEGYSNQPQHF

J gene: TRBJ2-1
clone size: NA
D gene: TRBD2
V gene: TRBV30
CDR3 DNA: TGTGCCTCAGCCTGGCTCGAGACTAGCGCTTACAATGAGCAGTTCTTC
CDR3 protein: CASAWLETSAYNEQFF

J gene: TRBJ2-1
clone size: few
D gene: NA
V gene: TRBV29-1
CDR3 DNA: TGCAGCGTTGAAGGAGCCCCGGTGGCAGGGCTGTCCTACAATGAGCAGTTCTTC
CDR3 protein: CSVEGAPVAGLSYNEQFF

J gene: TRBJ2-3
clone size: NA
D gene: TRBD1
V gene: TRBV5-1
CDR3 DNA: TGCGCCAGCAGCCAAGGACAGGGGATCGCAGATACGCAGTATTTT
CDR3 protein: CASSQGQGIADTQYF

J gene: TRBJ2-1
clone size: many
D gene: NA
V gene: TRBV29-1
CDR3 DNA: TGCAGCGTTGAGGGTTTGGGGGTTGAGCAGTTCTTC
CDR3 protein: CSVEGLGVEQFF

J gene: TRBJ2-2
clone size: many
D gene: NA
V gene: TRBV15
CDR3 DNA: TGTGCCACCAGCAGAGAAGAATGGGCAGGCCCCGATACTAACACCGGGGAGCTGTTTTTT
CDR3 protein: CATSREEWAGPDTNTGELFF

J gene: TRBJ2-3
clone size: many
D gene: TRBD2
V gene: TRBV27
CDR3 DNA: TGTGCCAGCAGTTTTGGGGCGGGGGTGGTAGATACGCAGTATTTT
CDR3 protein: CASSFGAGVVDTQYF

J gene: TRBJ2-1
clone size: many
D gene: NA
V gene: TRBV9
CDR3 DNA: TGTGCCAGCAGCCCGACCGTCCCCAAGGGTAATGAGCAGTTCTTC
CDR3 protein: CASSPTVPKGNEQFF

J gene: TRBJ2-7
clone size: NA
D gene: TRBD1
V gene: TRBV29-1
CDR3 DNA: TGCAGCGGGTTATCCGGGACAGGCTCCTACGAGCAGTACTTC
CDR3 protein: CSGLSGTGSYEQYF